These 3 T cell receptor beta chains came from one sample sequenced in a study of shared clonotypes between healthy human individuals. TCRdb keeps only in-frame clones here, not all; method: immunoSEQ multiplex PCR. This sample carries fewer than 700,000 clones, approximately 96% of them seen once, and the ten largest clones take around 0.12%. Positively selected for CCR7, the CD45RO-negative cells used as naive CD8 cells excluded terminally differentiated effector memory CD45RA+ cells. Sequenced input: naive CD8+ T cells sorted from blood. All receptors come from a woman younger than 45 in good health.

This clone was recorded only once. The chain uses TRBV2 and TRBJ2-7; 11 bases fit TRBD2. V trimming: 7 bases; J trimming: 6 bases; junction bases outside the gene matches: 5. There are 13 residues in the CDR3. The germline V gene has CDR1 SNHLY and CDR2 FYNNEI. CDR3 protein: CASTTSGTLEQYF. In DNA form, the CDR3 reads TGTGCCAGCACGACTAGCGGGACGCTCGAGCAGTACTTC. Based on the CDR3 plus reference TRBV2 and TRBJ2-7, the full variable domain is EPEVTQTPSHQVTQMGQEVILRCVPISNHLYFYWYRQILGQKVEFLVSFYNNEISEKSEIFDDQFSVERPDGSNFTLKIRSTKLEDSAMYFCASTTSGTLEQYFGPGTRLTVT.

V and J are TRBV27 and TRBJ1-5, with D uncertain. Trimming removed 3 bases at V and 4 bases at J, with 4 bases between. The V gene's germline CDR1 is MNHEY and CDR2 SMNVEV (reference sequence). The CDR3 spans 12 residues. CDR3 in amino acids: CASSFWNQPQHF. The CDR3 DNA follows: TGTGCCAGCAGTTTCTGGAATCAGCCCCAGCATTTT.

The V call is TRBV7-9, the J call TRBJ2-1, with D unresolved. Trimming cost V 5 bases and J 5 bases, with 4 bases left between them. Germline V gene sequence: CDR1 SEHNR, CDR2 FQNEAQ (reference sequence). The CDR3 consists of 11 residues. The CDR3 DNA follows: TGTGCCAGCAGCCAAAACAATGAGCAGTTCTTC. Translating gives CASSQNNEQFF.